The 30 T cell receptor beta chains below were found in one sample sequenced in a study of blood T cell repertoires in COVID-19. TCRdb keeps only in-frame clones here, not all; method: immunoSEQ multiplex PCR. This table holds 20,000 or so clones, roughly 86% found once. The specimen sequenced was peripheral blood. The source is a man over 45 with active COVID-19.

The V gene is TRBV6-1, the J gene TRBJ1-5; D uncertain. The V gene's germline CDR1 is MNHNS and CDR2 SASEGT. This CDR3 spans 16 amino acids. V lost 0 bases to trimming and J lost 3 bases, with 12 bases between them. The CDR3 spells CASSEALEVINQPQHF. The CDR3 nucleotides are TGTGCCAGCAGTGAAGCGCTTGAGGTAATCAATCAGCCCCAGCATTTT.

The chain is built from TRBV29-1 and TRBJ2-3; D uncertain. This CDR3 spans 14 amino acids. Trimming took off 4 bases at V and 0 bases at J, with 11 bases between the two ends. Germline-derived CDR1 and CDR2 are SQVTM and ANQGSEA. As DNA, the CDR3 is TGCAGCGTTGGTTCTCGTTCTAGCACAGATACGCAGTATTTT. The encoded protein is CSVGSRSSTDTQYF.

The chain joins TRBV12-2 to TRBJ2-5; the table gives TRBD1 as D, unverified against the DNA. TRBV12-2 is a recognized pseudogene. CDR3 length equals 15 residues. The DNA of the CDR3 is TGTGCAAGTCGCTTAGCGGACAGGTCCCAAGAGACCCAGTACTTC. Translating it yields CASRLADRSQETQYF.

This clone was seen only a few times. The J gene is TRBJ2-7, the V gene TRBV7-2, with TRBD2 matching 11 bases. CDR1 is SGHTA, CDR2 FQGNSA, per germline. The CDR3 runs 15 residues. The V segment lost 2 bases and the J segment 6 bases; nucleotides outside the gene matches: 6. This CDR3 reads CASSLIRLAGGEQYF. In DNA form, the CDR3 reads TGTGCCAGCAGCTTAATTCGGCTAGCGGGAGGCGAGCAGTACTTC. Looking up the rest from reference TRBV7-2 and TRBJ2-7 gives the full variable domain: GAGVSQSPSNKVTEKGKDVELRCDPISGHTALYWYRQSLGQGLEFLIYFQGNSAPDKSGLPSDRFSAERTGGSVSTLTIQRTQQEDSAVYLCASSLIRLAGGEQYFGPGTRLTVT.

This sequence joins TRBV6-2 or TRBV6-3 and TRBJ2-1; 8 bases match TRBD1. The germline gives CDR1 MNHEY, CDR2 SVGEGT. The CDR3 extends over 15 amino acids. With 5 bases clipped from V and 4 bases from J, the junction kept 7 bases outside the gene matches. CDR3 sequence: CASSPGQGGYNEQFF. In nucleotides, the CDR3 is TGTGCCAGCAGTCCCGGACAGGGAGGATACAATGAGCAGTTCTTC.

The chain combines TRBV11-1 with TRBJ2-3, with 9 bases matching TRBD2. The CDR3 sequence is 16 residues long. V dropped 5 bases and J dropped 5; count of bases not matched to a gene: 11. Germline CDR1 reads SGHAT; CDR2 reads FQDESV (reference sequence). The CDR3 loop reads CASSPGEGGRGDTQYF. The DNA for the CDR3 is TGTGCCAGCAGCCCGGGAGAGGGCGGGAGGGGAGATACGCAGTATTTT.

The chain couples TRBV7-6 to TRBJ2-3; D uncertain. Germline V gene data show CDR1 as SGHVS and CDR2 as FNYEAQ. Between the trimmed V and J ends, which lost 10 bases and 0 bases, there was a span of 20 bases. The CDR3 has 16 amino acids. As DNA, the CDR3 is TGTGCCACCCCGCCTGGGCGTCGTGCTAGCACAGATACGCAGTATTTT. Encoded protein: CATPPGRRASTDTQYF.

The chain couples TRBV5-1 to TRBJ2-5; 9 bases agree with TRBD2. There are 17 residues in the CDR3. Germline CDR1 SGHRS, CDR2 YFSETQ. The J segment lost 2 bases and the V segment lost 4 bases, leaving 12 bases of the junction unmatched. The CDR3 DNA reads TGCGCCAGCAGCCAAGGGGTAGCGGGGGACCAACAAGAGACCCAGTACTTC. It encodes CASSQGVAGDQQETQYF.

The CDR3, as DNA: TGTGCCAGTAGTCCCCGGGGGAAGTCCTACGAGCAGTACTTC. Translation: CASSPRGKSYEQYF. This chain joins TRBV19 and TRBJ2-7; D is perhaps TRBD2 (6 bases). Trimming left V 5 bases short and J 1 base short, with 12 bases between. This CDR3 comprises 14 residues. The germline V gene encodes CDR1 LNHDA and CDR2 SQIVND (reference sequence).

The genes are TRBV4-3 and TRBJ2-6; D is uncertain. Germline CDR1 is LGHNA and CDR2 is YSLEER. Trimming stripped 0 bases from V and 0 bases from J, with 12 bases between. This CDR3 region has 18 residues. The CDR3 spells CASSQDLQLNSGANVLTF. The CDR3 bases are TGCGCCAGCAGCCAAGATCTTCAACTGAACTCTGGGGCCAACGTCCTGACTTTC.

This sequence joins TRBV12-3 or TRBV12-4 and TRBJ2-5; tentatively, D is TRBD2 (6 bases). The CDR3 runs to 10 residues. Trimming removed 8 bases at V and 9 bases at J, with 10 bases between. The CDR3 loop reads CASGGEAQYF. The CDR3 coding sequence is TGTGCCAGCGGAGGGGAGGCCCAGTACTTC.

The V call is TRBV19, the J call TRBJ1-4; D perhaps matches TRBD1 (5 bases). CDR1 is LNHDA and CDR2 is SQIVND in the germline V gene (reference sequence). Trimming took 10 bases from V and 8 from J, leaving 14 bases between them. The CDR3 is 12 residues long. The CDR3 is CATSGIREKLFF. The CDR3 region has the DNA TGTGCCACATCAGGGATAAGAGAAAAACTGTTTTTT. Full variable domain (remainder filled in from reference TRBV19 and TRBJ1-4): DGGITQSPKYLFRKEGQNVTLSCEQNLNHDAMYWYRQDPGQGLRLIYYSQIVNDFQKGDIAEGYSVSREKKESFPLTVTSAQKNPTAFYLCATSGIREKLFFGSGTQLSVL.

This clone was detected only once. The chain combines TRBV4-1 with TRBJ2-7; 7 bases agree with TRBD1. This CDR3 contains 13 residues. The V and J ends lost 3 bases and 5 bases, in that order; junction bases with no gene match: 4. Germline lookup yields CDR1 MGHRA and CDR2 YSYEKL. CDR3 in amino acids: CASSHLDRDEQYF. The CDR3 nucleotides are TGCGCCAGCAGCCACCTTGACAGGGACGAGCAGTACTTC.

The rearrangement joins TRBV28 to TRBJ2-7, with TRBD2 matching over 7 bases. Per germline, CDR1 MDHEN and CDR2 SYDVKM. There are 16 residues in the CDR3. Trimming cost V 3 bases and J 2 bases; bases outside gene matches: 10. The CDR3 bases are TGTGCCAGCAGTTTTAGGCTAGCGGAGCTAACCTACGAGCAGTACTTC. Translating gives CASSFRLAELTYEQYF. Complete variable domain (other parts from reference TRBV28 and TRBJ2-7): DVKVTQSSRYLVKRTGEKVFLECVQDMDHENMFWYRQDPGLGLRLIYFSYDVKMKEKGDIPEGYSVSREKKERFSLILESASTNQTSMYLCASSFRLAELTYEQYFGPGTRLTVT.

Of note for this clone: Sequence at one end of the junction differs from germline and may be a read error. This chain joins TRBV7-9 and TRBJ2-1, with TRBD2 matching 11 bases. The CDR3 totals 16 residues. The germline V gene has CDR1 SEHNR and CDR2 FQNEAQ (reference sequence). The CDR3 DNA sequence: TGTGCCAGCAGCGTAGCGGGAGGGCCGCTGTGGGATGAGCAGTTCTTC. The encoded protein is CASSVAGGPLWDEQFF.

The chain couples TRBV27 to TRBJ1-6; TRBD1 is a possible D gene (5 bases). Germline V CDR1 and CDR2: MNHEY, SMNVEV (reference sequence). CDR3 size: 14 residues. The ends were cut back, 4 bases at V and 8 bases at J, with 12 bases in the middle. CDR3: CASSSTGLDSPLHF. For the CDR3, the DNA is TGTGCCAGCAGTTCGACGGGACTTGATTCACCCCTCCACTTT.

The V call is TRBV7-9, the J call TRBJ2-3; 13 positions match TRBD2. This CDR3 is 17 amino acids long. Trimming took 6 bases from V and 2 from J; bases not matched to a gene: 8. Germline V CDR1 and CDR2: SEHNR, FQNEAQ (reference sequence). The CDR3 DNA reads TGTGCCAGCAGTCGCCGGACTAGCGGGGGTTTCACAGATACGCAGTATTTT. This codes for CASSRRTSGGFTDTQYF.

This clone was observed once. The rearrangement uses TRBV7-9 and TRBJ2-1, with D unresolved. CDR3 size: 13 residues. Germline CDR1 SEHNR, CDR2 FQNEAQ (reference sequence). Deletions cut 1 base from V and 5 bases from J, with 6 bases between. The CDR3 region is CASSLGANNEQFF. The CDR3, as DNA: TGTGCCAGCAGCTTAGGGGCAAACAATGAGCAGTTCTTC.

The chain couples TRBV11-3 to TRBJ2-1, with 7 bases identical to TRBD1. J was trimmed by 3 bases and V by 5 bases; bases with no gene match: 7. Germline V gives CDR1 SGHNT, CDR2 YENEEA. CDR3 length: 15 residues. The CDR3: CASSPLAGGYNEQFF. The CDR3 bases are TGTGCCAGCAGCCCACTGGCAGGGGGCTACAATGAGCAGTTCTTC.

In its sample, this clone was seen a few times. The gene calls are TRBV5-6 and TRBJ2-5; the D is unclear. Germline V lookup: CDR1 SGHDT, CDR2 YYEEEE. The CDR3 runs to 13 residues. Between the trimmed V and J ends, which lost 0 bases and 5 bases, there was a span of 8 bases. CDR3 residues: CASSLGQRETQYF. CDR3 bases: TGTGCCAGCAGCTTGGGGCAGAGGGAGACCCAGTACTTC.

For the CDR3, the DNA is TGTGCCAGCAGACCTACAGGGGGCACTGAAGCTTTCTTT. Its protein product is CASRPTGGTEAFF. The chain couples TRBV5-4 to TRBJ1-1, with 8 bases aligning to TRBD1. Germline V gene lookup returns CDR1 SGHNT and CDR2 YYREEE (reference sequence). The V gene end was trimmed by 5 bases and the J gene end by 4 bases; junction bases not matched to a gene: 4. The CDR3 spans 13 residues.

This clone was recorded a few times. The chain couples TRBV28 to TRBJ1-1; a weak D match, TRBD1 (6 bases). Germline assignment: CDR1 MDHEN and CDR2 SYDVKM. The CDR3 has 14 amino acids. Trimming pared 7 bases from V and 0 bases from J, leaving 12 bases between. CDR3 DNA sequence: TGTGCCAGCATCATGACAGGAGTGAACACTGAAGCTTTCTTT. Translated: CASIMTGVNTEAFF.

This clone was seen only once. The V and J genes are TRBV7-2 and TRBJ1-2; 11 bases are shared with TRBD1. The CDR3 is 16 amino acids. Germline V CDR1 and CDR2: SGHTA, FQGNSA. Losses at the gene ends were 5 bases for V and 4 bases for J; bases not matched to a gene: 9. DNA for the CDR3: TGTGCCAGCAGCCCGGACAGGGGGCGCGAGGCCTATGGCTACACCTTC. Its protein product is CASSPDRGREAYGYTF.

This chain uses TRBV4-2 with TRBJ2-7, with a tentative D call TRBD1 (5 bases). V lost 3 bases to trimming and J lost 4 bases, with 10 bases between them. Looked up from germline, CDR1 is LGHNA and CDR2 is YNFKEQ. The CDR3 is made up of 13 amino acids. CDR3 in DNA: TGTGCCAGCAGCCATATCCCAGGGTACGAGCAGTACTTC. The encoded protein is CASSHIPGYEQYF.

The gene calls are TRBV25-1 and TRBJ2-3; possible D gene TRBD2, 6 bases. Trimming cost V 7 bases and J 6 bases, with 20 bases left between them. This CDR3 region has 15 residues. The germline V gene has CDR1 MGHDK and CDR2 SYGVNS. CDR3 nucleotides: TGTGCCAGCACGATTGGAGGAGGGGCCAGGGATACGCAGTATTTT. This sequence encodes CASTIGGGARDTQYF.

The chain recombines TRBV27 with TRBJ2-3; tentatively, D is TRBD2 (6 bases). Trimming took off 5 bases at V and 0 bases at J, with 12 bases between the two ends. Germline lookup yields CDR1 MNHEY and CDR2 SMNVEV (reference sequence). The CDR3 sequence is 15 residues long. CDR3 residues: CASSGSGTSTDTQYF. CDR3 nucleotide sequence: TGTGCCAGCAGTGGGTCAGGGACTAGCACAGATACGCAGTATTTT.

The count of this clone is one. The J gene is TRBJ1-6, the V gene TRBV5-6, with D perhaps TRBD1 (6 bases). The V gene's germline CDR1 is SGHDT and CDR2 YYEEEE. Trimming shortened V by 4 bases and J by 8 bases, and 19 bases separated the two germline ends. The CDR3 is 16 amino acids. CDR3 coding DNA: TGTGCCAGCAGCCTTCGACTGACAGGCAGCCATTCACCCCTCCACTTT. Protein: CASSLRLTGSHSPLHF.

The rearrangement links TRBV24-1 to TRBJ2-2, with 10 positions matching TRBD1. The V segment lost 1 base and the J segment 4 bases; nucleotides outside the gene matches: 8. The CDR3 length is 18 residues. The germline V gene has CDR1 KGHDR and CDR2 SFDVKD. The CDR3 spells CATSDLSGTGVSTGELFF. In nucleotides, the CDR3 is TGTGCCACCAGTGATTTATCAGGGACAGGGGTTTCCACCGGGGAGCTGTTTTTT.

The chain recombines TRBV13 with TRBJ2-3; TRBD1 matches at 9 bases. Germline V gene lookup returns CDR1 PRHDT and CDR2 FYEKMQ (reference sequence). Trimming at V came to 4 bases and at J to 4 bases, leaving 6 bases not matched to a gene. The CDR3 is 15 residues long. DNA of the CDR3: TGTGCCAGCAGCTCACAGGGGGCGCACGCAGATACGCAGTATTTT. Its translation: CASSSQGAHADTQYF. Full variable domain (remainder filled in from reference TRBV13 and TRBJ2-3): AAGVIQSPRHLIKEKRETATLKCYPIPRHDTVYWYQQGPGQDPQFLISFYEKMQSDKGSIPDRFSAQQFSDYHSELNMSSLELGDSALYFCASSSQGAHADTQYFGPGTRLTVL.

V gene TRBV7-2 combines with J gene TRBJ2-3, with 11 bases that match TRBD2. This CDR3 comprises 14 residues. Germline V gene sequence: CDR1 SGHTA, CDR2 FQGNSA. V dropped 1 base and J dropped 6; count of bases not matched to a gene: 0. CDR3 region: CASSLGLAGDTQYF. For the CDR3, the DNA is TGTGCCAGCAGCTTAGGACTAGCGGGGGATACGCAGTATTTT.